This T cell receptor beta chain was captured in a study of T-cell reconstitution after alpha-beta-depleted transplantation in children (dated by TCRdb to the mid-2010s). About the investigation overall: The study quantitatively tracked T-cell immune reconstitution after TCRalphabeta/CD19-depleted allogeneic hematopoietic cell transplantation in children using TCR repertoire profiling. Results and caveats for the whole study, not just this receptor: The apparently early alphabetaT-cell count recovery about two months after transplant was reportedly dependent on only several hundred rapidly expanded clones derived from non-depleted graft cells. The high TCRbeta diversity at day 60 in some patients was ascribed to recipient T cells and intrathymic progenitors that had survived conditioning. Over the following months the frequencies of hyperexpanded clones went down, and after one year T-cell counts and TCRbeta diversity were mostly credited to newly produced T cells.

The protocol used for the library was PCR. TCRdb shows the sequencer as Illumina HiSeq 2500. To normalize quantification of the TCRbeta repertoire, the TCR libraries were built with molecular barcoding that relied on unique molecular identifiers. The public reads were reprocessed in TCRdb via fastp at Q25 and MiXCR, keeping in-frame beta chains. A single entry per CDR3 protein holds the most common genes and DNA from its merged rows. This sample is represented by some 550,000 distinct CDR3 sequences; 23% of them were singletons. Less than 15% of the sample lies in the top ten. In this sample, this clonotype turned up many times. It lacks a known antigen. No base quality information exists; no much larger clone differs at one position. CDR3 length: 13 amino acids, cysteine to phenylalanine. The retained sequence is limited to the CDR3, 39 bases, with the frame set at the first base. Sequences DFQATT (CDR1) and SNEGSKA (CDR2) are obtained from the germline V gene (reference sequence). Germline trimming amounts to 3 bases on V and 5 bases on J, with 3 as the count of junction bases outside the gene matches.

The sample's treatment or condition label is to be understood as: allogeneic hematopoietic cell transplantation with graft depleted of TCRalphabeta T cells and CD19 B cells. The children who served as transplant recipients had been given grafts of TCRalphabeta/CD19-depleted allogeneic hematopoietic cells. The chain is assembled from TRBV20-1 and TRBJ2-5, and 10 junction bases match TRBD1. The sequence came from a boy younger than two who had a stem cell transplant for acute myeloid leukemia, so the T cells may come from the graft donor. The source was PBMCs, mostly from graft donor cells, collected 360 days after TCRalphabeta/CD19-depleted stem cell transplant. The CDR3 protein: CSARTGGWETQYF. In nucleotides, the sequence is TGCAGTGCTAGGACAGGGGGCTGGGAGACCCAGTACTTC.